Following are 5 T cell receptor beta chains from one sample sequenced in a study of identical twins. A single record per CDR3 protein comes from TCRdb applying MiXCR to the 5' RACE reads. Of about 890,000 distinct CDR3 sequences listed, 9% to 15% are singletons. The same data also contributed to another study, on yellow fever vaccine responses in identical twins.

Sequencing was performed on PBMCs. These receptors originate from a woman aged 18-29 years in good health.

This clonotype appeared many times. CDR3 bases: TGTGCCAGCAGCTCGAGACTAGCGGGGGGGATAGAGACCCAGTACTTC. Amino acid sequence: CASSSRLAGGIETQYF. The chain combines TRBV7-6 with TRBJ2-5; 14 bases agree with TRBD2. The CDR3 covers 16 residues. V gave up 4 bases and J gave up 4 bases; unmatched junction bases: 5. CDR1 is SGHVS and CDR2 is FNYEAQ in the germline V gene.

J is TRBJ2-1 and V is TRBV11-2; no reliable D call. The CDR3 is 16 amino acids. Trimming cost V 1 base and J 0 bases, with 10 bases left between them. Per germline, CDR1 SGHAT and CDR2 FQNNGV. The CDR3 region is CASSLVALFSYNEQFF. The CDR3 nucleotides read TGTGCCAGCAGCTTAGTGGCGCTATTCTCCTACAATGAGCAGTTCTTC.

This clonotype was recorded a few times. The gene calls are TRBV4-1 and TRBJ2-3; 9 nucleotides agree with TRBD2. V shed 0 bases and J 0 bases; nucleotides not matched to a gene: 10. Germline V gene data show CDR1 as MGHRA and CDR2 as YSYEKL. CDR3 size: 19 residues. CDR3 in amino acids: CASSQELGASGVSTDTQYF. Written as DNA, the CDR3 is TGCGCCAGCAGCCAAGAATTGGGGGCTAGCGGGGTTAGCACAGATACGCAGTATTTT.

The CDR3 is CASSDGKFEAFF. CDR3 DNA sequence: TGTGCCAGCAGTGATGGGAAGTTTGAAGCTTTCTTT. This chain connects TRBV6-1 to TRBJ1-1; no firm D call. CDR1 is MNHNS, CDR2 SASEGT, per germline. This CDR3 has 12 residues. The V end lost 3 bases, the J end lost 7 bases, and 9 bases lay between the germline ends.

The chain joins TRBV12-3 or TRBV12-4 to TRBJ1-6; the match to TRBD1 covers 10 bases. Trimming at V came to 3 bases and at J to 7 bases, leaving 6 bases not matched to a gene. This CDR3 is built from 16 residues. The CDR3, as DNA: TGTGCCAGCAGTTTCCTGTCGGGACAGGGGAATTCACCCCTCCACTTT. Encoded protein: CASSFLSGQGNSPLHF.